This T cell receptor (beta chain) comes out of a study of blood T cell repertoires in COVID-19. Germline V gene lookup returns CDR1 SNHLY and CDR2 FYNNEI. The CDR3 runs to 16 residues. Unmatched junction bases numbered 8, after V lost 6 bases and J lost 0 bases. TCRdb keeps only in-frame clones here, not all; method: immunoSEQ multiplex PCR. The sample contains some 78,000 clones, around 85% of which appear only once. The sequence was obtained from a woman older than 75 with active or convalescent COVID-19. This rearrangement joins TRBV2 to TRBJ2-4, with 7 bases aligning to TRBD1. Sequencing input: peripheral blood. The CDR3, as DNA: TGTGCCAGCAGGGACAGGACCCTGCTAGCCAAAAACATTCAGTACTTC. It translates to CASRDRTLLAKNIQYF.